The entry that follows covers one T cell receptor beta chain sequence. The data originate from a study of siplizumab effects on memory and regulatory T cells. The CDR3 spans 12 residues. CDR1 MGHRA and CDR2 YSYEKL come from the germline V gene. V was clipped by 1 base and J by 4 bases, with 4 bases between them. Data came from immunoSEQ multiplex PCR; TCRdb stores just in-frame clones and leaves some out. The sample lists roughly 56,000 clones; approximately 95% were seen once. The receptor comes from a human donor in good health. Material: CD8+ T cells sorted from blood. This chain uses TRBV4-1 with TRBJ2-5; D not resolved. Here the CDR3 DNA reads TGCGCCAGCAGCCAAGGAGGAGAGACCCAGTACTTC. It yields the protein CASSQGGETQYF.